Each of the 7 T cell receptor beta chains below was sequenced from the same sample in a study of neurological immune-mediated disorders. Sample time point: longitudinal time-point 1 (baseline). TCRdb reprocessed the 5' RACE reads with MiXCR, giving one entry per CDR3 protein. The table shows over 55,000 distinct CDR3 sequences, with roughly a tenth occurring only once. Sequences were obtained from PBMCs. The receptors stem from a man aged 25-45 years in good health.

The table lists this clonotype with many counts. V gene TRBV12-3 or TRBV12-4 combines with J gene TRBJ2-7, with a weak D call TRBD2 (6 bases). The V end was cut by 5 bases, the J end by 7 bases, with 15 bases between. This CDR3 contains 13 residues. The CDR3 is CASSAGGTREQYF. The CDR3 region has the DNA TGTGCCAGCAGTGCCGGCGGGACTCGGGAGCAGTACTTC.

Worth noting for this clonotype: This may arise from a read error, as a much more abundant clone is one base away. The chain combines TRBV24-1 with TRBJ2-7; 8 bases map to TRBD1. Losses at the gene ends were 3 bases for V and 5 bases for J; bases not matched to a gene: 5. The germline gives CDR1 KGHDR, CDR2 SFDVKD. This CDR3 spans 14 amino acids. CDR3: CATSDGSGGNEQYF. CDR3 coding DNA: TGTGCCACCAGTGATGGGTCAGGGGGCAACGAGCAGTACTTC.

Ten or more counts support this clonotype. The rearrangement joins TRBV20-1 to TRBJ1-4, with TRBD1 as a possible D gene (5 bases). Germline V gives CDR1 DFQATT, CDR2 SNEGSKA (reference sequence). The CDR3 runs to 17 residues. V lost 1 base, J lost 0 bases, and 15 bases lay in between. Written as DNA, the CDR3 is TGCAGTGCTAGAGCCTCGGGGGGAAAAGCAACTAATGAAAAACTGTTTTTT. This encodes CSARASGGKATNEKLFF.

This clonotype has at least ten counts. The J gene is TRBJ2-2, the V gene TRBV20-1, with 7 bases that match TRBD1. CDR3 length equals 13 residues. The J segment lost 6 bases and the V segment lost 1 base, leaving 2 bases of the junction unmatched. The germline gives CDR1 DFQATT, CDR2 SNEGSKA (reference sequence). CDR3 sequence: CSARGDRAGELFF. CDR3 DNA: TGCAGTGCTAGAGGCGACAGGGCCGGGGAGCTGTTTTTT.

This clonotype has at least ten counts. The CDR3 DNA reads as TGCAGTGCTCTTAAGGGACTAGTAGACGAGCAGTACTTC. Translating it yields CSALKGLVDEQYF. The V and J genes are TRBV20-1 and TRBJ2-7, with 8 bases that match TRBD2. V shed 5 bases and J 5 bases; nucleotides not matched to a gene: 8. Germline V gives CDR1 DFQATT, CDR2 SNEGSKA (reference sequence). The length of the CDR3 is 13 residues.

In this sample, this clonotype turned up many times. The chain uses TRBV11-2 and TRBJ2-7, with D uncertain. This CDR3 comprises 16 residues. The V and J ends lost 2 bases and 3 bases respectively, with 17 bases between them. Germline V CDR1 and CDR2: SGHAT, FQNNGV. CDR3 in amino acids: CASSLTGQTVSYEQYF. CDR3 DNA sequence: TGTGCCAGCAGCTTAACCGGCCAAACTGTGAGCTACGAGCAGTACTTC.

This clonotype was found many times. The V gene is TRBV5-5, the J gene TRBJ1-4, with 7 bases that match TRBD1. Germline V gene data show CDR1 as SGHKS and CDR2 as YYEKEE (reference sequence). J lost 3 bases, V lost 4 bases, and 3 bases had no gene match. This CDR3 spans 14 amino acids. CDR3 in DNA: TGTGCCAGCAGCCGACAGGGTCCTAATGAAAAACTGTTTTTT. It translates to CASSRQGPNEKLFF.